This is a list of T cell receptor beta chains from one sample in a study of T-cell memory formation after mild COVID-19. TCRdb ran MiXCR on the 5' RACE reads and lists one entry per CDR3 protein. This sample carries about 350,000 distinct CDR3 sequences, roughly an eighth of them seen once, and the ten largest clones take 22%. The sequenced sample was PBMCs or a T cell subset sorted from them (not recorded which). All receptors derive from a young man who had mild COVID-19 (a few samples of this study predate the infection). Cell type and time point are not known. Both conserved end residues are part of each CDR3. The order of the fields is CDR3 protein, CDR3 DNA, V gene, clone size, D gene, J gene. D genes are given only for firm matches. Where a row states a size, it is once, few, many or the class of an expanded clone; other rows omit it.

cdr3_aa: CASSSSGRAPNEQFF
cdr3_nt: TGTGCCAGCAGTTCCAGTGGGAGGGCCCCCAATGAGCAGTTCTTC
v_call: TRBV12-3/TRBV12-4
clone_size: .
d_call: TRBD2
j_call: TRBJ2-1

cdr3_aa: CASSPRDRPITEAFF
cdr3_nt: TGTGCCAGCAGCCCCCGGGACAGGCCTATCACTGAAGCTTTCTTT
v_call: TRBV9
clone_size: .
d_call: TRBD1
j_call: TRBJ1-1

cdr3_aa: CASRLDKSEAFF
cdr3_nt: TGTGCCAGCAGATTAGACAAGTCTGAAGCTTTCTTT
v_call: TRBV2
clone_size: few
d_call: .
j_call: TRBJ1-1

cdr3_aa: CASSLGDRPNYGYTF
cdr3_nt: TGTGCCAGCAGCTTGGGGGACAGGCCTAACTATGGCTACACCTTC
v_call: TRBV5-8
clone_size: .
d_call: TRBD1
j_call: TRBJ1-2

cdr3_aa: CSVDRRAHNEQFF
cdr3_nt: TGCAGCGTTGACAGGAGGGCCCACAATGAGCAGTTCTTC
v_call: TRBV29-1
clone_size: many
d_call: .
j_call: TRBJ2-1

cdr3_aa: CATKGDFMNTEAFF
cdr3_nt: TGTGCCACCAAGGGGGACTTCATGAACACTGAAGCTTTCTTT
v_call: TRBV2
clone_size: few
d_call: .
j_call: TRBJ1-1

cdr3_aa: CASSPRVVGTDSPLHF
cdr3_nt: TGTGCCAGCAGCCCCCGGGTAGTGGGTACTGATTCACCCCTCCACTTT
v_call: TRBV7-2
clone_size: many
d_call: .
j_call: TRBJ1-6

cdr3_aa: CSARQGDEKLFF
cdr3_nt: TGCAGTGCTCGACAGGGGGATGAAAAACTGTTTTTT
v_call: TRBV20-1
clone_size: many
d_call: TRBD1
j_call: TRBJ1-4

cdr3_aa: CASSEGRAAYEQYF
cdr3_nt: TGTGCCAGCAGCGAGGGCAGGGCGGCCTACGAGCAGTACTTC
v_call: TRBV6-5
clone_size: few
d_call: .
j_call: TRBJ2-7

cdr3_aa: CASSFSSGGSEAFF
cdr3_nt: TGTGCCAGCAGCTTCTCGTCCGGGGGCAGCGAAGCTTTCTTT
v_call: TRBV11-1
clone_size: .
d_call: .
j_call: TRBJ1-1

cdr3_aa: CASSINGRGTEAFF
cdr3_nt: TGTGCCAGTAGTATAAACGGGCGGGGAACTGAAGCTTTCTTT
v_call: TRBV19
clone_size: few
d_call: .
j_call: TRBJ1-1

cdr3_aa: CASGAAGGSPTDTQYF
cdr3_nt: TGTGCCAGCGGGGCGGCAGGAGGGTCTCCCACAGATACGCAGTATTTT
v_call: TRBV7-9
clone_size: few
d_call: .
j_call: TRBJ2-3

cdr3_aa: CASSLYSVTSTDTQYF
cdr3_nt: TGTGCCAGCAGCTTATACAGCGTTACTAGCACAGATACGCAGTATTTT
v_call: TRBV11-3
clone_size: .
d_call: .
j_call: TRBJ2-3

cdr3_aa: CSASWGDGDEQYF
cdr3_nt: TGCAGTGCTAGCTGGGGCGATGGGGACGAGCAGTACTTC
v_call: TRBV20-1
clone_size: few
d_call: .
j_call: TRBJ2-7

cdr3_aa: CASSLGGAGEKLFF
cdr3_nt: TGTGCCAGCAGCTTAGGGGGGGCTGGGGAAAAACTGTTTTTT
v_call: TRBV7-2
clone_size: many
d_call: .
j_call: TRBJ1-4

cdr3_aa: CASSPGTANSGTEAFF
cdr3_nt: TGCGCCAGCAGCCCCGGGACAGCCAATTCAGGCACTGAAGCTTTCTTT
v_call: TRBV4-3
clone_size: few
d_call: TRBD1
j_call: TRBJ1-1

cdr3_aa: CASSPPGTGADEQFF
cdr3_nt: TGCGCCAGCAGCCCCCCCGGGACAGGGGCCGATGAGCAGTTCTTC
v_call: TRBV5-1
clone_size: .
d_call: TRBD1
j_call: TRBJ2-1

cdr3_aa: CATSDYSGGLTGELFF
cdr3_nt: TGTGCCACCAGTGACTATAGCGGGGGGCTGACCGGGGAGCTGTTTTTT
v_call: TRBV24-1
clone_size: .
d_call: TRBD2
j_call: TRBJ2-2

cdr3_aa: CASSENRGSTEAFF
cdr3_nt: TGTGCCAGCAGTGAGAACAGGGGAAGCACTGAAGCTTTCTTT
v_call: TRBV6-1
clone_size: many
d_call: TRBD1
j_call: TRBJ1-1

cdr3_aa: CASSEGMNTEAFF
cdr3_nt: TGCGCCAGCAGTGAAGGTATGAACACTGAAGCTTTCTTT
v_call: TRBV5-1
clone_size: .
d_call: .
j_call: TRBJ1-1

cdr3_aa: CASSYRRGGFGYEQYF
cdr3_nt: TGTGCCAGCAGTTACAGGCGCGGAGGTTTCGGTTACGAGCAGTACTTC
v_call: TRBV6-2/TRBV6-3
clone_size: few
d_call: .
j_call: TRBJ2-7

cdr3_aa: CATSEPGTANYGYTF
cdr3_nt: TGTGCCACCAGTGAGCCCGGGACAGCTAACTATGGCTACACCTTC
v_call: TRBV24-1
clone_size: few
d_call: TRBD1
j_call: TRBJ1-2

cdr3_aa: CASSLAYRDEGYGYTF
cdr3_nt: TGCGCCAGCAGCTTGGCCTACAGGGATGAGGGCTATGGCTACACCTTC
v_call: TRBV5-1
clone_size: .
d_call: .
j_call: TRBJ1-2

cdr3_aa: CSASWGNLGETQYF
cdr3_nt: TGCAGTGCTAGTTGGGGTAATCTTGGAGAGACCCAGTACTTC
v_call: TRBV20-1
clone_size: .
d_call: .
j_call: TRBJ2-5

cdr3_aa: CASSQKGFETQYF
cdr3_nt: TGTGCCAGCAGCCAAAAGGGATTCGAGACCCAGTACTTC
v_call: TRBV3-1
clone_size: .
d_call: .
j_call: TRBJ2-5

cdr3_aa: CASSLDRGDTGELFF
cdr3_nt: TGCGCCAGCAGCCTCGACAGGGGAGACACCGGGGAGCTGTTTTTT
v_call: TRBV4-3
clone_size: many
d_call: TRBD1
j_call: TRBJ2-2

cdr3_aa: CASSLPGLAADTQYF
cdr3_nt: TGTGCCAGCAGCTTACCAGGTCTCGCAGCAGATACGCAGTATTTT
v_call: TRBV5-6
clone_size: few
d_call: .
j_call: TRBJ2-3

cdr3_aa: CASSGQGTSKNIQYF
cdr3_nt: TGCGCCAGCAGCGGACAGGGGACGTCCAAAAACATTCAGTACTTC
v_call: TRBV4-1
clone_size: .
d_call: TRBD1
j_call: TRBJ2-4

cdr3_aa: CASSEDINNEQFF
cdr3_nt: TGTGCCAGCAGTGAGGACATCAACAATGAGCAGTTCTTC
v_call: TRBV2
clone_size: few
d_call: .
j_call: TRBJ2-1

cdr3_aa: CSARKRTGWETQHF
cdr3_nt: TGCAGTGCTAGGAAAAGGACAGGGTGGGAGACCCAGCACTTC
v_call: TRBV20-1
clone_size: few
d_call: TRBD1
j_call: TRBJ2-5

cdr3_aa: CASSDDGGAGTDTQYF
cdr3_nt: TGTGCCAGCAGTGACGACGGGGGGGCTGGCACAGATACGCAGTATTTT
v_call: TRBV6-4
clone_size: few
d_call: TRBD2
j_call: TRBJ2-3

cdr3_aa: CASSPSNLVGTDTQYF
cdr3_nt: TGTGCCAGCAGCCCATCAAACTTGGTCGGCACAGATACGCAGTATTTT
v_call: TRBV9
clone_size: few
d_call: .
j_call: TRBJ2-3

cdr3_aa: CASSLLVHAYNEQFF
cdr3_nt: TGTGCCAGCAGTCTCCTCGTCCACGCCTACAATGAGCAGTTCTTC
v_call: TRBV3-1
clone_size: few
d_call: .
j_call: TRBJ2-1

cdr3_aa: CASSYEPRSTLHF
cdr3_nt: TGTGCCAGCAGTTACGAACCGCGGAGCACCCTCCACTTT
v_call: TRBV6-5
clone_size: .
d_call: .
j_call: TRBJ1-6

cdr3_aa: CASSYGFSGGHSDTQYF
cdr3_nt: TGTGCCAGCAGCTACGGCTTTAGCGGGGGTCACTCAGATACGCAGTATTTT
v_call: TRBV7-9
clone_size: few
d_call: TRBD2
j_call: TRBJ2-3

cdr3_aa: CASSVGKAYNSPLHF
cdr3_nt: TGTGCCAGCAGCGTAGGGAAGGCCTATAATTCACCCCTCCACTTT
v_call: TRBV9
clone_size: many
d_call: .
j_call: TRBJ1-6

cdr3_aa: CASSLQGIDTEAFF
cdr3_nt: TGCGCCAGCAGCTTGCAAGGGATAGACACTGAAGCTTTCTTT
v_call: TRBV5-1
clone_size: few
d_call: .
j_call: TRBJ1-1

cdr3_aa: CASSPFQGTNTGELFF
cdr3_nt: TGTGCCAGCAGTCCATTCCAGGGGACGAACACCGGGGAGCTGTTTTTT
v_call: TRBV6-5
clone_size: many
d_call: .
j_call: TRBJ2-2

cdr3_aa: CASSLRQGPYEQYF
cdr3_nt: TGTGCCAGCTCACTCAGACAGGGGCCCTACGAGCAGTACTTC
v_call: TRBV18
clone_size: .
d_call: TRBD1
j_call: TRBJ2-7

cdr3_aa: CASSLWTQETQYF
cdr3_nt: TGCGCCAGCAGCTTATGGACACAAGAGACCCAGTACTTC
v_call: TRBV5-1
clone_size: many
d_call: .
j_call: TRBJ2-5

cdr3_aa: CASSSPGQGRGYTF
cdr3_nt: TGCGCCAGCAGCTCCCCGGGACAGGGCCGTGGATACACCTTC
v_call: TRBV5-1
clone_size: .
d_call: TRBD1
j_call: TRBJ1-2

cdr3_aa: CASSLEGAQYF
cdr3_nt: TGCGCCAGCAGCTTGGAAGGAGCGCAGTATTTT
v_call: TRBV5-1
clone_size: many
d_call: .
j_call: TRBJ2-3

cdr3_aa: CASSQDRADPDSNQPQHF
cdr3_nt: TGTGCCAGCAGCCAAGATCGGGCGGACCCAGATAGCAATCAGCCCCAGCATTTT
v_call: TRBV3-1
clone_size: few
d_call: .
j_call: TRBJ1-5

cdr3_aa: CASQQGVNTGELFF
cdr3_nt: TGTGCCAGCCAGCAGGGGGTGAACACCGGGGAGCTGTTTTTT
v_call: TRBV19
clone_size: .
d_call: TRBD1
j_call: TRBJ2-2

cdr3_aa: CASSPRQGFDTGELFF
cdr3_nt: TGCGCCAGCAGCCCTAGACAGGGCTTTGACACCGGGGAGCTGTTTTTT
v_call: TRBV5-1
clone_size: few
d_call: TRBD1
j_call: TRBJ2-2

cdr3_aa: CASAPRGSSYEQYF
cdr3_nt: TGTGCCAGCGCACCCCGGGGGAGCTCCTACGAGCAGTACTTC
v_call: TRBV11-2
clone_size: many
d_call: .
j_call: TRBJ2-7

cdr3_aa: CSGIQGAAETQYF
cdr3_nt: TGCAGCGGAATACAGGGGGCCGCAGAGACCCAGTACTTC
v_call: TRBV29-1
clone_size: few
d_call: TRBD1
j_call: TRBJ2-5

cdr3_aa: CASSFGQGEGYTF
cdr3_nt: TGTGCCAGCAGTTTCGGACAGGGTGAAGGCTACACCTTC
v_call: TRBV12-3/TRBV12-4
clone_size: .
d_call: TRBD1
j_call: TRBJ1-2

cdr3_aa: CSATQFRGYEQYF
cdr3_nt: TGCAGTGCTACCCAATTTAGGGGGTACGAGCAGTACTTC
v_call: TRBV20-1
clone_size: many
d_call: .
j_call: TRBJ2-7

cdr3_aa: CASSSAAHSGNTIYF
cdr3_nt: TGTGCCAGCAGCTCTGCGGCACACTCTGGAAACACCATATATTTT
v_call: TRBV7-2
clone_size: few
d_call: .
j_call: TRBJ1-3

cdr3_aa: CASSLPGQGSGNTIYF
cdr3_nt: TGTGCCAGCAGCTTGCCGGGACAGGGCTCTGGAAACACCATATATTTT
v_call: TRBV5-6
clone_size: .
d_call: TRBD1
j_call: TRBJ1-3